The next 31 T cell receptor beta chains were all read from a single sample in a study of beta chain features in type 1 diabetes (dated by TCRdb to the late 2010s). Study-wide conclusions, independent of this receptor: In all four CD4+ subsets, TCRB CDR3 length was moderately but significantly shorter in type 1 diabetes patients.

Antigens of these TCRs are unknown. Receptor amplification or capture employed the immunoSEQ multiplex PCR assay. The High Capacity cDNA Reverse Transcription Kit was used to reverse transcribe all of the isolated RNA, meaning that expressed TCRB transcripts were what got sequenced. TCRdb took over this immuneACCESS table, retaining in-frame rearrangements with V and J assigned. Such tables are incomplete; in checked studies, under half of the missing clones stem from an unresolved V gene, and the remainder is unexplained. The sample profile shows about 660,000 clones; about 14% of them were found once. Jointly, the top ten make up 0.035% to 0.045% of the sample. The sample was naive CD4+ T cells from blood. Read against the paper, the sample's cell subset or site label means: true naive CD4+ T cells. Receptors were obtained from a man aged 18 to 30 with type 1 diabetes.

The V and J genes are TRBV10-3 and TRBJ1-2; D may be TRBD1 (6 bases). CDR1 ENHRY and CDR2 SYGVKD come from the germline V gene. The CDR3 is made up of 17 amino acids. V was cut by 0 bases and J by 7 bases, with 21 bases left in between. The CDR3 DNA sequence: TGTGCCATCAGTGAGTCGAGAACCAGGGGTCCGAGGGCTGGCTACACCTTC. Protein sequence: CAISESRTRGPRAGYTF.

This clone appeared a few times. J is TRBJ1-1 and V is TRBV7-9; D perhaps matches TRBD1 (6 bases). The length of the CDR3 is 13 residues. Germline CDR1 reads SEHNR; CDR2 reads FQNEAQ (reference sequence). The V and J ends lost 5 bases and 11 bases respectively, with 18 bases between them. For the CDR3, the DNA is TGTGCCAGCAGCCCAGCAGAGGGGGGCCAGGCTTTCTTT. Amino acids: CASSPAEGGQAFF.

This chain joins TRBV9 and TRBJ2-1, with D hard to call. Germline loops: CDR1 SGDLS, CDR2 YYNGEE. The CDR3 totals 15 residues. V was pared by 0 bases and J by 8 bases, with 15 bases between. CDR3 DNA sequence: TGTGCCAGCAGCGTAGTATCTACGGCAGGCGATGAGCAGTTCTTC. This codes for CASSVVSTAGDEQFF.

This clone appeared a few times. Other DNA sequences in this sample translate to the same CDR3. The CDR3 loop is CASSLEGTGELFF. In nucleotides, the CDR3 is TGTGCCAGCAGCTTAGAGGGAACCGGGGAGCTGTTTTTT. The genes are TRBV7-9 and TRBJ2-2; D ambiguous. V was clipped by 1 base and J by 5 bases, with 5 bases between them. Per germline, CDR1 SEHNR and CDR2 FQNEAQ (reference sequence). The CDR3 is made up of 13 amino acids.

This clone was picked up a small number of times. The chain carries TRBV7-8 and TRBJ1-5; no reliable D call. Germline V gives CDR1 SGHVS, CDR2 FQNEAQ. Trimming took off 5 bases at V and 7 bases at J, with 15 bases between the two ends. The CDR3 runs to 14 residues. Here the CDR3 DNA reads TGTGCCAGCAGCCCGGATCGGGCCCGACAGCCCCAGCATTTT. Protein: CASSPDRARQPQHF.

DNA of the CDR3: TGTGCCAGCAGCCTACTCGGGAGGGACAGTAACTACGAGCAGTACTTC. Translating it yields CASSLLGRDSNYEQYF. This chain connects TRBV28 to TRBJ2-7; weak D call: TRBD2 (8 bases). CDR1 is MDHEN and CDR2 is SYDVKM in the germline V gene. V was clipped by 6 bases and J by 3 bases, with 21 bases between them. The CDR3 is 16 residues long.

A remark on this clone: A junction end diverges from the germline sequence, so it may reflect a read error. CDR3 protein: CASSPGLARQETQYF. CDR3 nucleotides: TGTGCTAGCAGTCCCGGACTAGCGCGACAAGAGACCCAGTACTTC. The chain employs TRBV7-7 and TRBJ2-5; TRBD2 aligns across 9 bases. From germline, CDR1 is SSHAT and CDR2 FNYEAQ (reference sequence). The CDR3 has 15 amino acids.

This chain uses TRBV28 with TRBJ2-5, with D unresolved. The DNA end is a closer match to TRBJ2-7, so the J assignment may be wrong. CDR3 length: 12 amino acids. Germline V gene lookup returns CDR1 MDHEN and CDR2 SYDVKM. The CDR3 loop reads CASSRAAYEQYF. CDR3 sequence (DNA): TGTGCCAGCAGCCGAGCCGCCTACGAGCAGTACTTC.

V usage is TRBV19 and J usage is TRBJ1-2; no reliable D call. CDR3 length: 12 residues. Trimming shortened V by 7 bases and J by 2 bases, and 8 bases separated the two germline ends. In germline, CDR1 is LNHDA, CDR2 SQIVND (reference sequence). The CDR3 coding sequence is TGTGCCAGTAAGGAAGGGAACTATGGCTACACCTTC. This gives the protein CASKEGNYGYTF.

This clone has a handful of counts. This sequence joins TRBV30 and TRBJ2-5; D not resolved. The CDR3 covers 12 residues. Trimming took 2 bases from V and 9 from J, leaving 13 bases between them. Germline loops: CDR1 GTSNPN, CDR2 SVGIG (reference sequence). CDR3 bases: TGTGCCTGGAGTCTCCCCCCTGGGGCCCAGTACTTC. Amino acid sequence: CAWSLPPGAQYF. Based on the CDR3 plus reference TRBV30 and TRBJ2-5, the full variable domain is SQTIHQWPATLVQPVGSPLSLECTVEGTSNPNLYWYRQAAGRGLQLLFYSVGIGQISSEVPQNLSASRPQDRQFILSSKKLLLSDSGFYLCAWSLPPGAQYFGPGTRLLVL.

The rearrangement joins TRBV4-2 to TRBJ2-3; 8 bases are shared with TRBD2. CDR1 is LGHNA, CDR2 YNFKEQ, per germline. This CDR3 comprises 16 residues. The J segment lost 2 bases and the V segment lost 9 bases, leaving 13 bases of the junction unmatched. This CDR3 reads CASSTAAGDVTDTQYF. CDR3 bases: TGTGCCAGTTCTACCGCAGCGGGGGACGTCACAGATACGCAGTATTTT.

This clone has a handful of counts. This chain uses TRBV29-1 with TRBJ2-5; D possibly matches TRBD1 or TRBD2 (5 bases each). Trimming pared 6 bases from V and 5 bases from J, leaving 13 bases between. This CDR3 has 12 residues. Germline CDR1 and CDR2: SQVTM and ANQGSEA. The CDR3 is CSVTVGDETQYF. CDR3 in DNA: TGCAGCGTCACTGTTGGGGACGAGACCCAGTACTTC.

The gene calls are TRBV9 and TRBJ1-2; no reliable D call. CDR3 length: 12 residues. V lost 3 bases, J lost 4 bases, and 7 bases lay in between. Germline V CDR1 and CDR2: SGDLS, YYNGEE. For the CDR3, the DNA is TGTGCCAGCAGCGCTAGCGGCTATGGCTACACCTTC. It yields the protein CASSASGYGYTF.

CDR3 sequence reads: CASSLWGGSNQPQHF. CDR3 DNA: TGTGCCAGCAGTTTATGGGGAGGCAGCAATCAGCCCCAGCATTTT. The chain combines TRBV27 with TRBJ1-5; D gene uncertain. Trimming took 1 base from V and 1 from J, leaving 8 bases between them. The CDR3 is made up of 15 amino acids. The germline V gene encodes CDR1 MNHEY and CDR2 SMNVEV (reference sequence).

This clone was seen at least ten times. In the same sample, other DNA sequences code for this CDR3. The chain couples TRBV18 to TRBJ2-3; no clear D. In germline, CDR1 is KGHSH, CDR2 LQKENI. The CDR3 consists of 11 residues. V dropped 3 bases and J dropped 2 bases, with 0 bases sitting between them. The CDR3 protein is CASSPTDTQYF. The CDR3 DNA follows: TGTGCCAGCTCACCCACAGATACGCAGTATTTT. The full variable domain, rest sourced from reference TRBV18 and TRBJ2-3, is NAGVMQNPRHLVRRRGQEARLRCSPMKGHSHVYWYRQLPEEGLKFMVYLQKENIIDESGMPKERFSAEFPKEGPSILRIQQVVRGDSAAYFCASSPTDTQYFGPGTRLTVL.

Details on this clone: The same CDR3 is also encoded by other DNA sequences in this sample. The CDR3 sequence: CSVDRGYEQYF. The DNA of the CDR3 is TGCAGCGTTGATAGGGGCTACGAGCAGTACTTC. The chain has TRBV29-1 and TRBJ2-7; weak D call: TRBD1 (5 bases). The CDR3 totals 11 residues. V was shortened by 3 bases and J by 3 bases, with 6 bases between the two germline ends. Germline lookup yields CDR1 SQVTM and CDR2 ANQGSEA.

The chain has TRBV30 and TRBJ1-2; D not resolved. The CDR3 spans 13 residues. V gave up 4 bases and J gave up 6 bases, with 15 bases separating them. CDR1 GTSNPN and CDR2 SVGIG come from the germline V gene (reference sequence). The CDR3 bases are TGTGCCTGGACTGTTGAGGTGGGAGATGGCTACACCTTC. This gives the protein CAWTVEVGDGYTF.

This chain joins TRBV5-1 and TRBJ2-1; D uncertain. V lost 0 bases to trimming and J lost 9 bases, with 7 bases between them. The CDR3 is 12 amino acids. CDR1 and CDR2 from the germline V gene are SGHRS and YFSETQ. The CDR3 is CASSLDWREQFF. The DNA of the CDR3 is TGCGCCAGCAGCTTGGACTGGCGTGAGCAGTTCTTC.

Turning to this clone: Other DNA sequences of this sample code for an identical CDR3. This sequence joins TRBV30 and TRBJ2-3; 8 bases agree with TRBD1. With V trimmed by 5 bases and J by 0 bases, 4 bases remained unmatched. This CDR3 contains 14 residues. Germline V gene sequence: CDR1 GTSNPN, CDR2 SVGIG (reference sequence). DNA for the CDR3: TGTGCCTGGGGACAGGGCCTTAGCACAGATACGCAGTATTTT. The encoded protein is CAWGQGLSTDTQYF.

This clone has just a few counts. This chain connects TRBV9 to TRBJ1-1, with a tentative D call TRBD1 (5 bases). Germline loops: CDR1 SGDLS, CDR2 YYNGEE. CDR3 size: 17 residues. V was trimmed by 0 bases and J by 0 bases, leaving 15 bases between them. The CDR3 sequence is CASSVELLGEVNTEAFF. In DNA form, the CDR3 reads TGTGCCAGCAGCGTAGAATTGTTGGGGGAGGTGAACACTGAAGCTTTCTTT.

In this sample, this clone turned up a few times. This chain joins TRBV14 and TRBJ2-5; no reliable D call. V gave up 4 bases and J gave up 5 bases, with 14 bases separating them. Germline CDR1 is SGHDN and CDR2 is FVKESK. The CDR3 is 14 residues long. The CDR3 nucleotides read TGTGCCAGCAGCCCACACGGCGCCAGGGAGACCCAGTACTTC. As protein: CASSPHGARETQYF.

The CDR3: CASSQGPRLATREDTQYF. The CDR3 nucleotides are TGCGCCAGCAGCCAAGGCCCTAGACTAGCGACGCGGGAGGATACGCAGTATTTT. The V and J genes are TRBV4-1 and TRBJ2-3; 8 bases map to TRBD2. The CDR3 covers 18 residues. CDR1 is MGHRA, CDR2 YSYEKL, per germline. J was trimmed by 6 bases and V by 1 base; bases with no gene match: 15.

CDR3 residues: CASSPGPQAQHF. CDR3 DNA sequence: TGTGCCAGCAGCCCCGGGCCCCAGGCCCAGCATTTT. The gene calls are TRBV7-2 and TRBJ1-5; unclear D gene. Trimming took off 5 bases at V and 11 bases at J, with 13 bases between the two ends. This CDR3 is 12 amino acids long. Per the germline V gene, CDR1 is SGHTA and CDR2 is FQGNSA.

CDR3 loop: CASGALEAGYGYTF. CDR3 nucleotides: TGTGCCAGCGGGGCCCTGGAGGCAGGGTATGGCTACACCTTC. J is TRBJ1-2 and V is TRBV7-9; D is perhaps TRBD1 (5 bases). This CDR3 comprises 14 residues. In germline, CDR1 is SEHNR, CDR2 FQNEAQ (reference sequence). Trimming stripped 8 bases from V and 5 bases from J, with 18 bases between.

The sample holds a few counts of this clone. CDR3: CASNQANTEAFF. Written as DNA, the CDR3 is TGTGCCAGCAATCAGGCGAACACTGAAGCTTTCTTT. The chain combines TRBV2 with TRBJ1-1, with D hard to call. Germline values: CDR1 SNHLY, CDR2 FYNNEI. V was clipped by 7 bases and J by 1 base, with 7 bases between them. The length of the CDR3 is 12 residues.

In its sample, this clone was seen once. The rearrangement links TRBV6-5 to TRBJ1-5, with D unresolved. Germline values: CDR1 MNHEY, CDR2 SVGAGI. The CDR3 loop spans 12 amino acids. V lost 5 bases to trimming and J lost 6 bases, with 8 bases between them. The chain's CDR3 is CASSETAQPQHF. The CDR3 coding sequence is TGTGCCAGCAGTGAAACAGCTCAGCCCCAGCATTTT.

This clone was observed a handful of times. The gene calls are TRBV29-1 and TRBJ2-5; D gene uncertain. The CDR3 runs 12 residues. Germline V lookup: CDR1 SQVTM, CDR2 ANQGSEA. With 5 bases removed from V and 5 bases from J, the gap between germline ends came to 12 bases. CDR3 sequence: CSVYEITETQYF. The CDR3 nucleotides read TGCAGCGTTTACGAAATTACTGAGACCCAGTACTTC. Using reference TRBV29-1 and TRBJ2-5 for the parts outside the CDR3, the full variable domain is SAVISQKPSRDICQRGTSLTIQCQVDSQVTMMFWYRQQPGQSLTLIATANQGSEATYESGFVIDKFPISRPNLTFSTLTVSNMSPEDSSIYLCSVYEITETQYFGPGTRLLVL.

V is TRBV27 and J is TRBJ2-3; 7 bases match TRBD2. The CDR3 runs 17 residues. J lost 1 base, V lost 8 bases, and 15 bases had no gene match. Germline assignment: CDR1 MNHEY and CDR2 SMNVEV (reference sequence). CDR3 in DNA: TGTGCCAGCCAGGACTTTATGTCGGCGGGGGGCACAGATACGCAGTATTTT. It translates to CASQDFMSAGGTDTQYF.

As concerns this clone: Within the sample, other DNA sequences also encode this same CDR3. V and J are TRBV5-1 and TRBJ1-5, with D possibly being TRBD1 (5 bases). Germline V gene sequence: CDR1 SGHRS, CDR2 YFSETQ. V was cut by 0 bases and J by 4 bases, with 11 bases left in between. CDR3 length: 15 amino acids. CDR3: CASSLEGLSNQPQHF. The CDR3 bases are TGCGCCAGCAGCTTGGAGGGGTTATCGAATCAGCCCCAGCATTTT.

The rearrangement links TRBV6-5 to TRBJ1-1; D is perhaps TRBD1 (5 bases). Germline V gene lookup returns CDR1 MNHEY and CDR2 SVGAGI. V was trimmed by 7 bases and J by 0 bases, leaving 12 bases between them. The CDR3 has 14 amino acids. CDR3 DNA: TGTGCCAGCAAGCGAGGGGCCATGAACACTGAAGCTTTCTTT. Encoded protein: CASKRGAMNTEAFF.

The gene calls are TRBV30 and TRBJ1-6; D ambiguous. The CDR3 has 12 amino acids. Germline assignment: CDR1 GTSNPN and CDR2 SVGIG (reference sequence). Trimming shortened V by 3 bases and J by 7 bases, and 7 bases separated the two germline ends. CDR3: CAWSMGNSPLHF. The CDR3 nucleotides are TGTGCCTGGAGCATGGGGAATTCACCCCTCCACTTT.